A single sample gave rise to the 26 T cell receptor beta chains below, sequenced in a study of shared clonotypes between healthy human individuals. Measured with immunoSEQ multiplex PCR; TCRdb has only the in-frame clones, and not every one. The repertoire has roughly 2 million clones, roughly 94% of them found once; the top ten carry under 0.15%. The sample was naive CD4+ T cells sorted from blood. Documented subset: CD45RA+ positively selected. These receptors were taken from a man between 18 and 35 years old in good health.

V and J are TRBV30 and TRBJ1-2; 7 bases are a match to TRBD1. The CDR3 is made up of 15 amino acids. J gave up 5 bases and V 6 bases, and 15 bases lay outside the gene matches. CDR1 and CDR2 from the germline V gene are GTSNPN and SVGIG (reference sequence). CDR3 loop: CACNTGAGDRYGYTF. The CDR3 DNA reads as TGTGCCTGCAACACAGGGGCGGGTGATCGTTATGGCTACACCTTC.

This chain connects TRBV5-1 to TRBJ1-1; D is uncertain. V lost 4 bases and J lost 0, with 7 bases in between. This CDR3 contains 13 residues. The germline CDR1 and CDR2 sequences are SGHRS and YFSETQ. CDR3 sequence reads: CASSANLNTEAFF. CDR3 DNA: TGCGCCAGCAGCGCAAATTTGAACACTGAAGCTTTCTTT.

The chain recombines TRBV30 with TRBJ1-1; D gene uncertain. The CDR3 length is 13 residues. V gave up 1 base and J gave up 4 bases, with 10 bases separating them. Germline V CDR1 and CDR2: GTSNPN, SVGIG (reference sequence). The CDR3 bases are TGTGCCTGGAGTGGGAGGGCCGGCACTGAAGCTTTCTTT. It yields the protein CAWSGRAGTEAFF.

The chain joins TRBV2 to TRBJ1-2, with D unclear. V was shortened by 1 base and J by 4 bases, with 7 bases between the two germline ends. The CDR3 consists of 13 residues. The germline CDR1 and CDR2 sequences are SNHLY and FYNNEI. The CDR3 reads CASSEDRSYGYTF. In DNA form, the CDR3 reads TGTGCCAGCAGTGAAGACAGAAGCTATGGCTACACCTTC.

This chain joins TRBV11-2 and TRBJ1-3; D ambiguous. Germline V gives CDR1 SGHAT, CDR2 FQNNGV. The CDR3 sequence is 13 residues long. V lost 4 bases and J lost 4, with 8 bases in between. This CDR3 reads CASSSSVGNTIYF. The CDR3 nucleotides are TGTGCCAGCAGCTCGTCTGTAGGAAACACCATATATTTT.

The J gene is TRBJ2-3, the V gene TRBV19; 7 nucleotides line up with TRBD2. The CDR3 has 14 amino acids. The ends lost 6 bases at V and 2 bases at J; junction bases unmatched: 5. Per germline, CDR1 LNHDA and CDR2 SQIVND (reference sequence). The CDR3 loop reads CASRLGGTTDTQYF. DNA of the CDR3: TGTGCCAGTAGACTCGGGGGGACCACAGATACGCAGTATTTT.

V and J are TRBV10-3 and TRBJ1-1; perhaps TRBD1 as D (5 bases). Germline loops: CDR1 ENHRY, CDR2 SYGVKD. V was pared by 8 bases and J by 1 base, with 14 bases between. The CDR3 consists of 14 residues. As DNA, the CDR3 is TGTGCCATCCAAACCAGCGGACAGAACACTGAAGCTTTCTTT. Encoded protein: CAIQTSGQNTEAFF.

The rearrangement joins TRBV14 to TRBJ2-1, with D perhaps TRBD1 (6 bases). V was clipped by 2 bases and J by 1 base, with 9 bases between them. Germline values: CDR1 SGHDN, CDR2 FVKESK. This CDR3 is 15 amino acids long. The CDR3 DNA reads TGTGCCAGCAGCCAACAGGGGATATCCTACAATGAGCAGTTCTTC. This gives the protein CASSQQGISYNEQFF.

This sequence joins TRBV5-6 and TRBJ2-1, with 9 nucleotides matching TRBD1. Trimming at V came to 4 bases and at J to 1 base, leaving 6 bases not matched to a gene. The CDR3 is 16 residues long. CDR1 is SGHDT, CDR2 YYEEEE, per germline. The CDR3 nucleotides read TGTGCCAGCAGCCAGACACAGGGGGCGTCCTACAATGAGCAGTTCTTC. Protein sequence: CASSQTQGASYNEQFF. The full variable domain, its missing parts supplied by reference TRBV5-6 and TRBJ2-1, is DAGVTQSPTHLIKTRGQQVTLRCSPKSGHDTVSWYQQALGQGPQFIFQYYEEEERQRGNFPDRFSGHQFPNYSSELNVNALLLGDSALYLCASSQTQGASYNEQFFGPGTRLTVL.

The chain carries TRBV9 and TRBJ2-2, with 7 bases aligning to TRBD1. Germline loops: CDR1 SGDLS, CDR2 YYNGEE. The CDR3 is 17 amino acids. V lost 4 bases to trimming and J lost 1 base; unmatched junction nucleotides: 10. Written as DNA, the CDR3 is TGTGCCAGCAGCTTTACAGGGGCCGGGTGGAACACCGGGGAGCTGTTTTTT. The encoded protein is CASSFTGAGWNTGELFF.

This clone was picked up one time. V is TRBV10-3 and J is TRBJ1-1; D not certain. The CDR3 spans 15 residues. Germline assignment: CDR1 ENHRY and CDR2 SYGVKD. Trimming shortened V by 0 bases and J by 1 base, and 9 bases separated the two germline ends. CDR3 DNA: TGTGCCATCAGTGAGTCGAGGGCAGGGAACACTGAAGCTTTCTTT. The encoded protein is CAISESRAGNTEAFF.

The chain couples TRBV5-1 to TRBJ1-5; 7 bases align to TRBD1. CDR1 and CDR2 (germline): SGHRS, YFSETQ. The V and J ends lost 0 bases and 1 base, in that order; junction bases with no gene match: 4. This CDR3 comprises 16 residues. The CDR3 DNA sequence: TGCGCCAGCAGCTTGGAAGGGGGCATGAGCAATCAGCCCCAGCATTTT. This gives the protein CASSLEGGMSNQPQHF.

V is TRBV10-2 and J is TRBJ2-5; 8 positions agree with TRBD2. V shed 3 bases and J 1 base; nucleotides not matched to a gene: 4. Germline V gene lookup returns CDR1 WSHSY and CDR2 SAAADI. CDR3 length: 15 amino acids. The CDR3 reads CASSDSGLAQETQYF. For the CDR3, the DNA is TGCGCCAGCAGTGATTCAGGACTAGCCCAAGAGACCCAGTACTTC.

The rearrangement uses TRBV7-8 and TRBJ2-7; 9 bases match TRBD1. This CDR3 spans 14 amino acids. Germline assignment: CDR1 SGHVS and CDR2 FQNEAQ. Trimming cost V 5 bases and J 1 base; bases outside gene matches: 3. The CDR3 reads CASSRTGVSYEQYF. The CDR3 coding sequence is TGTGCCAGCAGCCGGACAGGGGTTTCCTACGAGCAGTACTTC.

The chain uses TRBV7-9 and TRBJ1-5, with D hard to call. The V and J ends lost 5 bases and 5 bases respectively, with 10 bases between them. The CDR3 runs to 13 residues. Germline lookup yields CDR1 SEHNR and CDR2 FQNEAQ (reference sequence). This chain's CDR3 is CASSQDAHQPQHF. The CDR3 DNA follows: TGTGCCAGCAGCCAAGACGCTCATCAGCCCCAGCATTTT.

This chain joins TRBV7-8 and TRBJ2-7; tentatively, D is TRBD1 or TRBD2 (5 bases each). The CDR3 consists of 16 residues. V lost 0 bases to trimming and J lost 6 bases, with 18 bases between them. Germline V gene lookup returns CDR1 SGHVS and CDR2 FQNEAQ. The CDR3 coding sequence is TGTGCCAGCAGCTTAGCGCTATTCAGGGACCACACCGAGCAGTACTTC. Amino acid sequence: CASSLALFRDHTEQYF. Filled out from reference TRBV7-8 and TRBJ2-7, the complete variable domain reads GAGVSQSPRYKVAKRGQDVALRCDPISGHVSLFWYQQALGQGPEFLTYFQNEAQLDKSGLPSDRFFAERPEGSVSTLKIQRTQQEDSAVYLCASSLALFRDHTEQYFGPGTRLTVT.

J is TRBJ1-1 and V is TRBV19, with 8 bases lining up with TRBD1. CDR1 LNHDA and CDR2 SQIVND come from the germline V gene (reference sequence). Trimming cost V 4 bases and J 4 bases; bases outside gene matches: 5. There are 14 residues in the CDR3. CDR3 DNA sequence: TGTGCCAGTAGTACCTATACAGGGGGCACTGAAGCTTTCTTT. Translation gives CASSTYTGGTEAFF.

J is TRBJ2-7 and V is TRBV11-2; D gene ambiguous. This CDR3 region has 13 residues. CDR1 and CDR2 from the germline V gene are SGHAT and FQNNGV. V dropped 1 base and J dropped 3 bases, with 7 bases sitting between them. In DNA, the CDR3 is TGTGCCAGCAGCTTAGGGCAGCACTACGAGCAGTACTTC. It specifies CASSLGQHYEQYF.

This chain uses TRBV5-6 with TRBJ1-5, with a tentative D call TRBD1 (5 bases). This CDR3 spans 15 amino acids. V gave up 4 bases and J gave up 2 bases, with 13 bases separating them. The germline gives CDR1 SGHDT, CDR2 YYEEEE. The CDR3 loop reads CASSLQGGGNQPQHF. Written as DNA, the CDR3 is TGTGCCAGCAGCCTTCAGGGTGGCGGCAATCAGCCCCAGCATTTT.

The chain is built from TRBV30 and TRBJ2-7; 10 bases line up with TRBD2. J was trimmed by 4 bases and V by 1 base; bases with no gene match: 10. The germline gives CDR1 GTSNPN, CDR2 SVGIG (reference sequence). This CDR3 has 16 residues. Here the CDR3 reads CAWSGGSGRISYEQYF. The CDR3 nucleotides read TGTGCCTGGAGTGGGGGTAGCGGGAGGATATCGTACGAGCAGTACTTC.

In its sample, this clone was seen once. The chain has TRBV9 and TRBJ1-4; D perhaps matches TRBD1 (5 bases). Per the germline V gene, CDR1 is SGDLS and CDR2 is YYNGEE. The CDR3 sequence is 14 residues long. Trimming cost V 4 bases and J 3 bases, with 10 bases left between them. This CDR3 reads CASSSGIANEKLFF. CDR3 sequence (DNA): TGTGCCAGCAGCTCAGGGATCGCTAATGAAAAACTGTTTTTT.

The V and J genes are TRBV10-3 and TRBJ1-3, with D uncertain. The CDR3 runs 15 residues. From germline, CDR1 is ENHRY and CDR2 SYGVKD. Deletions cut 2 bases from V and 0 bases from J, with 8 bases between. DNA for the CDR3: TGTGCCATCAGTGAGGGCAGTTACTCTGGAAACACCATATATTTT. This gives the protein CAISEGSYSGNTIYF.

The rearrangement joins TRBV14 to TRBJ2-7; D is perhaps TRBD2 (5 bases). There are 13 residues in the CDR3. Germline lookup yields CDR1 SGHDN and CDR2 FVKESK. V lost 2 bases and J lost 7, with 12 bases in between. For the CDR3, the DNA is TGTGCCAGCAGCCAATCCCCATCGGGAGAGCAGTACTTC. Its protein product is CASSQSPSGEQYF.

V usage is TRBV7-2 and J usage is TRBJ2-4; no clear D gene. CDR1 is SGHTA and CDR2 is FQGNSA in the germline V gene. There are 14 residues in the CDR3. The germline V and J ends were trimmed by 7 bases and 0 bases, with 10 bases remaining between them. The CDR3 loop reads CASTPGIAKNIQYF. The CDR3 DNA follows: TGTGCCAGCACCCCGGGCATAGCCAAAAACATTCAGTACTTC. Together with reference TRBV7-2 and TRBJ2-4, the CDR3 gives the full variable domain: GAGVSQSPSNKVTEKGKDVELRCDPISGHTALYWYRQSLGQGLEFLIYFQGNSAPDKSGLPSDRFSAERTGGSVSTLTIQRTQQEDSAVYLCASTPGIAKNIQYFGAGTRLSVL.

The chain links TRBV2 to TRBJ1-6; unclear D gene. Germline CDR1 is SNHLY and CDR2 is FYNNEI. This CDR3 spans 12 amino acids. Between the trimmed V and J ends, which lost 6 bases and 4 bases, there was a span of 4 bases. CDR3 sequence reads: CASRSYNSPLHF. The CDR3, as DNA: TGTGCCAGCAGGTCATATAATTCACCCCTCCACTTT. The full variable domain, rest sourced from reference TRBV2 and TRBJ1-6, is EPEVTQTPSHQVTQMGQEVILRCVPISNHLYFYWYRQILGQKVEFLVSFYNNEISEKSEIFDDQFSVERPDGSNFTLKIRSTKLEDSAMYFCASRSYNSPLHFGNGTRLTVT.

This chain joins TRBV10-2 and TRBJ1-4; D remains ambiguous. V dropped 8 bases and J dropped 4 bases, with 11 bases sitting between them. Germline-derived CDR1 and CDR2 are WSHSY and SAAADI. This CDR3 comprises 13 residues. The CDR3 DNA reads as TGCGCCAGCGCCGGAGGGCTTAATGAAAAACTGTTTTTT. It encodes CASAGGLNEKLFF.